The sequence of this T cell receptor beta chain was determined in a study of blood T cell repertoires in COVID-19. Study as a whole: Acute and convalescent COVID-19 specimens originated in the United States, Italy and Spain.

In the study's own analysis: The assay estimated nucleated cells by amplifying reference gene primers. The protocol was immunoSEQ multiplex PCR, while the TCRdb copy is restricted to in-frame clones and leaves out a portion. That table gives V, J and clone size, and the DNA gave D and trimming. The sample has about 150,000 clones; about 73% are singletons. Germline V gene lookup returns CDR1 SGHRS and CDR2 YFSETQ. The V gene lost 3 bases and the J gene lost 7 bases, with 13 bases spanning the gap. The CDR3 spans 13 residues. The V call is TRBV5-1, the J call TRBJ1-2; D not certain. The sequencing sample was made of peripheral blood. The clonotype originates from a man older than 75 with acute or convalescent COVID-19. The CDR3 is CASSSEVMSGYTF. CDR3 coding DNA: TGCGCCAGCAGCTCTGAGGTGATGAGTGGCTACACCTTC.